This entry is about one TCR beta chain. The length of the CDR3 is 18 residues. Germline V gives CDR1 MDHEN, CDR2 SYDVKM. J lost 2 bases, V lost 2 bases, and 14 bases had no gene match. This sample was taken from a study of blood T cell repertoires in COVID-19. Only in-frame clones appear in the TCRdb table, and some are missing; sequencing was by immunoSEQ multiplex PCR. The table lists roughly 100,000 clones, approximately 85% of them singletons. Sequencing input: peripheral blood. This chain joins TRBV28 and TRBJ2-7, with 8 bases identical to TRBD2. This TCR was sampled from a man aged 55 to 70 with acute or convalescent COVID-19. The CDR3 loop reads CASSLSPGGGAGAYEQYF. CDR3 DNA sequence: TGTGCCAGCAGTTTAAGTCCCGGGGGTGGAGCGGGAGCCTACGAGCAGTACTTC.